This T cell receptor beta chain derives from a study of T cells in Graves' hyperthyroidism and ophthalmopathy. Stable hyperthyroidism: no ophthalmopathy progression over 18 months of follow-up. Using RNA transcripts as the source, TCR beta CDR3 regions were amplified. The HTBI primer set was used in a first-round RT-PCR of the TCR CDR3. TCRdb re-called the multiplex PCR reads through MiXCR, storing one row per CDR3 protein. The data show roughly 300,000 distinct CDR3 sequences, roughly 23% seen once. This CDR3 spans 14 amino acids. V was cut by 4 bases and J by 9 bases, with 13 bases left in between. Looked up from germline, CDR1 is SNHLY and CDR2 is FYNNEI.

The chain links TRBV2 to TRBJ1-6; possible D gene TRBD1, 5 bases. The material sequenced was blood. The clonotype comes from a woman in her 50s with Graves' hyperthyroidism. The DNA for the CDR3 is TGTGCCAGCAGTGTAGTGGCAGGGAGTTCACCCCTCCACTTT. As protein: CASSVVAGSSPLHF.